The present TCR beta chain was sequenced within a study of blood T cell repertoires in COVID-19. Study as a whole: Collection of acute and convalescent COVID-19 samples took place in the United States, Italy and Spain. PBMCs, B-cell-depleted T cells, or T cells provided the cDNA or gDNA that made up the material.

Source study methods: Reference gene primers were amplified, and this amplification served to estimate nucleated cell counts. Here immunoSEQ multiplex PCR was the method, and the copy in TCRdb shows in-frame clones only, minus some. V and J calls and clone size come straight from that table; D and trimming were deduced from the DNA. The top ten hold approximately 5% of the sample, which has around 150,000 clones, around 92% seen once. Enrolment of Seattle patients took place during active infection, and they were followed longitudinally. This clone was counted once. The J segment lost 7 bases and the V segment lost 2 bases, leaving 2 bases of the junction unmatched. This CDR3 has 14 residues. In germline, CDR1 is MNHEY, CDR2 SVGEGT.

The TCR was taken from a man under 40 with COVID-19, enrolled during active disease. This chain joins TRBV6-2 or TRBV6-3 and TRBJ1-4, with 9 bases fitting TRBD1. The sequenced sample was peripheral blood. The CDR3 loop is CASSYGQGTEKLFF. The DNA for the CDR3 is TGTGCCAGCAGTTACGGACAGGGGACTGAAAAACTGTTTTTT.